Detailed here is one T cell receptor (beta chain). Using a J-beta primer mix together with a sample-barcoded 5' primer, a second PCR was run for about 6 to 11 cycles. MiXCR was run by TCRdb on the 5' RACE reads, yielding one entry per CDR3 protein. In the table there are roughly 2 million distinct CDR3 sequences, about 49% of which are singletons. This entry is derived from a study of blood T cells in healthy people across ages. V lost 3 bases to trimming and J lost 4 bases, with 17 bases between them. The CDR3 contains 16 residues. Germline CDR1 MNHEY, CDR2 SVGAGI. This sequence was found in a middle-aged woman in good health. The chain couples TRBV6-5 to TRBJ2-3; D gene unclear. Sequencing was done on a sample of blood. CDR3 loop: CASSYTGLNSADTQYF. In nucleotides, the CDR3 is TGTGCCAGCAGTTATACGGGCCTGAACAGTGCAGATACGCAGTATTTT.